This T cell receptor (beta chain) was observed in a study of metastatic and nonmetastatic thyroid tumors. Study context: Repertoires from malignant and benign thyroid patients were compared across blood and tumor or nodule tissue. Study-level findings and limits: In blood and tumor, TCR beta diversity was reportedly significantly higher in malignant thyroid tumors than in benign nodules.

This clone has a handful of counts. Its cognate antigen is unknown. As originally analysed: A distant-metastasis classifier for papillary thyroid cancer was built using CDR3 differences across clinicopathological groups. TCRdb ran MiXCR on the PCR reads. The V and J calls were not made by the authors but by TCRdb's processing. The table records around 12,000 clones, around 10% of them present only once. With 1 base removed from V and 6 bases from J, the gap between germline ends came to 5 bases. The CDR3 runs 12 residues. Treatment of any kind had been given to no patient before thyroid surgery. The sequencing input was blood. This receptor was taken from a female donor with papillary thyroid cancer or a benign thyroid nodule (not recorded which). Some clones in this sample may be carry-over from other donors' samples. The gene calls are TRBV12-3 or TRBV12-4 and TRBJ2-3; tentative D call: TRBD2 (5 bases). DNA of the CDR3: TGTGCCAGCAGTTTAGGAGGGGATACGCAGTATTTT. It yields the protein CASSLGGDTQYF.